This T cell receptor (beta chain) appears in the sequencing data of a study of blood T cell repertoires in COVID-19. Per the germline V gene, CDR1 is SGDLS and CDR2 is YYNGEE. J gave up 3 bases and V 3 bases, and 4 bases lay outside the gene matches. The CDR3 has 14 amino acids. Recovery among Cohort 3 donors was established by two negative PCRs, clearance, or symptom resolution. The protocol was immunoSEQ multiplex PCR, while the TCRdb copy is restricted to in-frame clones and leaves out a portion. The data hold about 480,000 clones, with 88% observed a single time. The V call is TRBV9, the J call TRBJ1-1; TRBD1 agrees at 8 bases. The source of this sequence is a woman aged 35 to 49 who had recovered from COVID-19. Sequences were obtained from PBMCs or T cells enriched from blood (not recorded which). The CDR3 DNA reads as TGTGCCAGCAGCGACGGACAGGGTTACACTGAAGCTTTCTTT. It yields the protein CASSDGQGYTEAFF.